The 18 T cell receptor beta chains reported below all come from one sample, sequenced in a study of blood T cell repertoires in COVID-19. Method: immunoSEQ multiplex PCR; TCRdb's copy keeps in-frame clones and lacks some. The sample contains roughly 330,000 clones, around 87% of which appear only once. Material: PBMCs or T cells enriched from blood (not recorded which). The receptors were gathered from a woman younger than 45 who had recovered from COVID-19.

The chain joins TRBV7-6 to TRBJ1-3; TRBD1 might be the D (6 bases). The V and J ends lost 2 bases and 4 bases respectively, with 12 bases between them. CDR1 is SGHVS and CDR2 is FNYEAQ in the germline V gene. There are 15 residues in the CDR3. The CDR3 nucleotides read TGTGCCAGCAGCTTACAAGGACAGTTAGGAAACACCATATATTTT. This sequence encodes CASSLQGQLGNTIYF.

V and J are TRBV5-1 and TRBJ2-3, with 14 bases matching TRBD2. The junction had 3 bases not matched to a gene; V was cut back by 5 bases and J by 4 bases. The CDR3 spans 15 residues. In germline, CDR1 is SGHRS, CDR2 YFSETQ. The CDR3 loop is CASRRGLAGADTQYF. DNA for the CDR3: TGCGCCAGCAGGCGGGGACTAGCGGGGGCAGATACGCAGTATTTT.

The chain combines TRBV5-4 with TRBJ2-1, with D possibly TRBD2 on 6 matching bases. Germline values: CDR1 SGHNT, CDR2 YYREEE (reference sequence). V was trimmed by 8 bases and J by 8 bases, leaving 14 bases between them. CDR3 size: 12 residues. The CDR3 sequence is CASPASGDEQFF. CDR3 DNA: TGTGCCAGTCCTGCTTCGGGGGATGAGCAGTTCTTC.

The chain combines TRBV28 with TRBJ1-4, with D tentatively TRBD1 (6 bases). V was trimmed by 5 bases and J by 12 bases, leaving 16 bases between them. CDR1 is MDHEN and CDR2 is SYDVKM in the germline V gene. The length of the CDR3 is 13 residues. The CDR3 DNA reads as TGTGCCAGCAGTGGGGACACGGATTGGGAACTGTTTTTT. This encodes CASSGDTDWELFF.

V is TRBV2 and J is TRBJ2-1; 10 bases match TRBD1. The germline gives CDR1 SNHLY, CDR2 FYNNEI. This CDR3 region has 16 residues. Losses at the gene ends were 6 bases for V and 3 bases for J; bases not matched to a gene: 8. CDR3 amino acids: CASSRWGTGDYNEQFF. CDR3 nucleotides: TGTGCCAGCAGCCGATGGGGGACAGGGGACTACAATGAGCAGTTCTTC.

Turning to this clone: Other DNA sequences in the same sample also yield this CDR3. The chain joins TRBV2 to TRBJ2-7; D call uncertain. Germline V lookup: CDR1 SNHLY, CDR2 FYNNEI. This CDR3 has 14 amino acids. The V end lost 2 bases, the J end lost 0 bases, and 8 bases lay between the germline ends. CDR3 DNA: TGTGCCAGCAGTGAACGAGGCAGCTCCTACGAGCAGTACTTC. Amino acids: CASSERGSSYEQYF.

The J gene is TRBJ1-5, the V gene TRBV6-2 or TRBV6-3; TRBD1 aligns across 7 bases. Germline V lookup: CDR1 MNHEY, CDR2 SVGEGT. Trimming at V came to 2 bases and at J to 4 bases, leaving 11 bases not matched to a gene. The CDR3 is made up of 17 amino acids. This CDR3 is CASSYPKDRFGNQPQHF. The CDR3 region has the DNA TGTGCCAGCAGTTACCCAAAGGACAGGTTTGGTAATCAGCCCCAGCATTTT.

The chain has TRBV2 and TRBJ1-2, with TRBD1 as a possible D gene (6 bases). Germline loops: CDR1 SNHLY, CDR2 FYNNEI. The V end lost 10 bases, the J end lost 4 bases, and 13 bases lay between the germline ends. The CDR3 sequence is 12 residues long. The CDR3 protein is CAINRVVYGYTF. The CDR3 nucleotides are TGTGCCATCAACAGGGTGGTCTATGGCTACACCTTC.

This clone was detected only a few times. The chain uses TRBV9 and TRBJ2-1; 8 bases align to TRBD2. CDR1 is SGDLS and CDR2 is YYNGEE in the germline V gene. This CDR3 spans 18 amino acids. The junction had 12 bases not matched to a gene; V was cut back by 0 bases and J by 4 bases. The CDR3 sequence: CASSVGNSGAQLYNEQFF. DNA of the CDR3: TGTGCCAGCAGCGTAGGTAATAGCGGGGCCCAACTTTACAATGAGCAGTTCTTC.

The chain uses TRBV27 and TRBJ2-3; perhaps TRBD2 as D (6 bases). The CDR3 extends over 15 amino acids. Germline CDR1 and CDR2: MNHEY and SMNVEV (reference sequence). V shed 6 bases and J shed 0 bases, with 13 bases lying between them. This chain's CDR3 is CASSPSATSTDTQYF. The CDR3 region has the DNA TGTGCCAGCAGCCCTAGCGCCACTAGCACAGATACGCAGTATTTT.

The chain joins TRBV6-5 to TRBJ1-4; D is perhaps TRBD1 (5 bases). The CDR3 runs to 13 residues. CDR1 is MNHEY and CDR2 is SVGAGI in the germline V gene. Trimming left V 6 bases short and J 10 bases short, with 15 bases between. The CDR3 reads CASRPRVGGKLFF. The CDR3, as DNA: TGTGCCAGCAGACCCAGGGTGGGGGGAAAACTGTTTTTT.

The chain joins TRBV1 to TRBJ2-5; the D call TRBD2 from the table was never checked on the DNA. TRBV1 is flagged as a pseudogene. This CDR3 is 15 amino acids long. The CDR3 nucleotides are TGCACCAGCAGCCGAGCAGTACGGGACCAAGAGACCCAGTACTTC. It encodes CTSSRAVRDQETQYF.

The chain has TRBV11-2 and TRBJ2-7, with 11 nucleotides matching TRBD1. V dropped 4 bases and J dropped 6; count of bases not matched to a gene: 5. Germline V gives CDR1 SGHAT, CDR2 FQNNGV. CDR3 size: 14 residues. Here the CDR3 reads CASSYQGTGGEQYF. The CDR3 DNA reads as TGTGCCAGCAGCTACCAGGGGACAGGGGGCGAGCAGTACTTC.

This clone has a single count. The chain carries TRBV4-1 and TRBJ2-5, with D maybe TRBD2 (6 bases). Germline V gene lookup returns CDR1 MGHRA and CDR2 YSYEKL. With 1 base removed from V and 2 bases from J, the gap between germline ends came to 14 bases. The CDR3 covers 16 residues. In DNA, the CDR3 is TGCGCCAGCAGCCAAGGGTTCCCGAGCGGGCAAGAGACCCAGTACTTC. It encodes CASSQGFPSGQETQYF.

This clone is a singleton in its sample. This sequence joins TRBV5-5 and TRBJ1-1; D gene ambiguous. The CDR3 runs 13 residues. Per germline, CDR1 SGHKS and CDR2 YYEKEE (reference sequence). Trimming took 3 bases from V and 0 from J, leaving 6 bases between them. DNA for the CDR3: TGTGCCAGCAGCTCCTACTTGAACACTGAAGCTTTCTTT. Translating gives CASSSYLNTEAFF.

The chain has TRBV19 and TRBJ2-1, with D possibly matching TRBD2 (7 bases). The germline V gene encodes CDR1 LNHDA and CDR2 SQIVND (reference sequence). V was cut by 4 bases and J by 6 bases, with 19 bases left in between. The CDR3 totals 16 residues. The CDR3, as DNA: TGTGCCAGTAGTACCCCTGGGGGGGCGGGCAGCAATGAGCAGTTCTTC. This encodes CASSTPGGAGSNEQFF.

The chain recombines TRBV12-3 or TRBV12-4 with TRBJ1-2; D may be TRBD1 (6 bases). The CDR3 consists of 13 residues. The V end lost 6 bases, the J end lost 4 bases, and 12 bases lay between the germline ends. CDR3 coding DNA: TGTGCCAGCAGAACGTTACAGGGCTATGGCTACACCTTC. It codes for CASRTLQGYGYTF.

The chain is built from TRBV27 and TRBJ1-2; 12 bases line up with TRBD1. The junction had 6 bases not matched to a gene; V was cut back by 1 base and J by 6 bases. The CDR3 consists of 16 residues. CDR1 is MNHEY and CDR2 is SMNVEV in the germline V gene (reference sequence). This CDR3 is CASSLYSGTGGDGYTF. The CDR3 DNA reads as TGTGCCAGCAGTTTATATTCGGGGACAGGGGGCGATGGCTACACCTTC.